The sequence of this T cell receptor beta chain was determined in a study of cytomegalovirus exposure and HLA in healthy donors. Study-level information: An early data release held some 89 million unique TCRs from HLA-typed donors. Study-wide results and limits: The study labeled more than 150 TCR beta chains cytomegalovirus-associated.

Worth noting for this clone: The target antigen is unknown.

The primer mix had 60 Vbeta and 13 Jbeta primers. The method was immunoSEQ multiplex PCR; TCRdb's version includes in-frame clones alone and lacks a portion of them. This table has roughly 97,000 clones, nearly 80% appearing once. The germline V and J ends were trimmed by 1 base and 0 bases, with 8 bases remaining between them. Germline CDR1 and CDR2: SSHAT and FNYEAQ (reference sequence). The CDR3 extends over 15 amino acids. The sequence came from a man in his sixties in good health and CMV-seropositive. Source material: PBMCs. The V gene is TRBV7-7, the J gene TRBJ2-3; a possible D gene is TRBD1 (5 bases). The CDR3 is CASSLGRQSTDTQYF. CDR3 nucleotides: TGTGCCAGCAGCTTAGGGCGACAGAGCACAGATACGCAGTATTTT.